A single sample gave rise to the 5 T cell receptor beta chains below, sequenced in a study of shared clonotypes between healthy human individuals. Sequencing was performed with immunoSEQ multiplex PCR; in TCRdb, only in-frame clones are kept and a portion is missing. The repertoire holds about 1.1 million clones, with around 77% as singletons. Specimen: memory CD4+ T cells from PBMCs. The subset here: CD45RA-negative fraction. The receptors here all came from a man between 18 and 35 years old in good health. Some clones in this sample may be carry-over from other donors' samples.

V and J are TRBV6-5 and TRBJ1-5, with a tentative D call TRBD1 (6 bases). CDR3 length: 12 amino acids. V was clipped by 7 bases and J by 7 bases, with 11 bases between them. CDR1 MNHEY and CDR2 SVGAGI come from the germline V gene. The CDR3 DNA sequence: TGTGCCAGCAACGGGGGCGGCCAGCCCCAGCATTTT. It is translated as CASNGGGQPQHF.

The chain has TRBV9 and TRBJ1-4; D ambiguous. Trimming removed 3 bases from V and 5 bases from J, with 17 bases in between. This CDR3 contains 16 residues. Germline CDR1 and CDR2: SGDLS and YYNGEE. The CDR3 bases are TGTGCCAGCAGCGCCGAGAAAGGACGGAACAATGAAAAACTGTTTTTT. Protein sequence: CASSAEKGRNNEKLFF. Full variable domain (rest looked up from reference TRBV9 and TRBJ1-4): DSGVTQTPKHLITATGQRVTLRCSPRSGDLSVYWYQQSLDQGLQFLIQYYNGEERAKGNILERFSAQQFPDLHSELNLSSLELGDSALYFCASSAEKGRNNEKLFFGSGTQLSVL.

The V gene is TRBV10-1, the J gene TRBJ1-1, with a weak D call TRBD1 (5 bases). CDR1 is WNHNN, CDR2 SYGVQD, per germline (reference sequence). The ends were cut back, 6 bases at V and 2 bases at J, with 10 bases in the middle. There are 13 residues in the CDR3. CDR3 residues: CASSRDSNTEAFF. The CDR3 coding sequence is TGCGCCAGCAGCCGCGACAGTAACACTGAAGCTTTCTTT.

The rearrangement links TRBV19 to TRBJ2-1, with D uncertain. Trimming took 5 bases from V and 0 from J, leaving 14 bases between them. CDR3 size: 16 residues. The germline gives CDR1 LNHDA, CDR2 SQIVND (reference sequence). Here the CDR3 DNA reads TGTGCCAGTAGTTCCCGGGTACCAAGCTCCTACAATGAGCAGTTCTTC. Protein sequence: CASSSRVPSSYNEQFF. Full variable domain (remainder filled in from reference TRBV19 and TRBJ2-1): DGGITQSPKYLFRKEGQNVTLSCEQNLNHDAMYWYRQDPGQGLRLIYYSQIVNDFQKGDIAEGYSVSREKKESFPLTVTSAQKNPTAFYLCASSSRVPSSYNEQFFGPGTRLTVL.

V and J are TRBV28 and TRBJ2-7, with D possibly being TRBD1 (6 bases). The ends were cut back, 3 bases at V and 3 bases at J, with 18 bases in the middle. The CDR3 consists of 16 residues. Germline CDR1 and CDR2: MDHEN and SYDVKM. CDR3 nucleotides: TGTGCCAGCAGTTTGGGGTCTCAGGGGTTGGGCTACGAGCAGTACTTC. Encoded protein: CASSLGSQGLGYEQYF.